Described below is a single TCR beta chain sequence and its context. The authors reverse transcribed roughly 0.45 to 1 ug RNA with random hexamers. TCRdb itself ran the immunoSEQ multiplex PCR reads through MiXCR, one entry per CDR3 protein. This table holds 150,000 to 200,000 distinct CDR3 sequences, roughly 92% found once. This sample stems from a study of CD8 T cells in Susac syndrome. V lost 10 bases and J 1 base, leaving 10 bases between the germline ends. The CDR3 is 12 amino acids. Per germline, CDR1 ENHRY and CDR2 SYGVKD. The chain is built from TRBV10-3 and TRBJ2-5; D is unclear. This clonotype was obtained from a human donor with multiple sclerosis. The sample was CD4+ T cells from PBMCs. In DNA, the CDR3 is TGTGCCACTTCAGAAATCCAAGAGACCCAGTACTTC. It yields the protein CATSEIQETQYF.